What follows are 7 T cell receptor beta chains derived from one specimen sequenced in a study of T cells in Graves' hyperthyroidism and ophthalmopathy. From RNA transcripts, TCR beta CDR3 regions were amplified. Carried out on the TCR CDR3, a first-round RT-PCR used the HTBI primer set. TCRdb reprocessed the multiplex PCR reads via MiXCR and lists one record per CDR3 protein. This sample has around 300,000 distinct CDR3 sequences, with approximately 19% found just once. The specimen sequenced was blood. The origin of the receptors is a man aged 50-59 years with Graves' ophthalmopathy.

This clonotype was found many times. The chain is built from TRBV28 and TRBJ1-2; no reliable D call. Germline-derived CDR1 and CDR2 are MDHEN and SYDVKM. The CDR3 is made up of 14 amino acids. The ends were cut back, 3 bases at V and 5 bases at J, with 13 bases in the middle. CDR3 sequence reads: CASSFGDGLYGYTF. In DNA, the CDR3 is TGTGCCAGCAGTTTTGGTGACGGCTTATATGGCTACACCTTC.

This clonotype came up many times. The rearrangement links TRBV16 to TRBJ1-2; D is uncertain. V was trimmed by 4 bases and J by 4 bases, leaving 7 bases between them. CDR3 length: 12 residues. Germline CDR1 and CDR2: KGHSY and FQNENV. CDR3 region: CASSRGGYGYTF. The CDR3 DNA is TGTGCCAGCAGCCGCGGCGGCTATGGCTACACCTTC.

V gene TRBV6-5 combines with J gene TRBJ1-6; D unclear. Germline V lookup: CDR1 MNHEY, CDR2 SVGAGI. This CDR3 is 15 amino acids long. Trimming took 5 bases from V and 10 from J, leaving 18 bases between them. As DNA, the CDR3 is TGTGCCAGCAGTACTCAGCGCCCTTCGGGATCACCCCTCCACTTT. Translated: CASSTQRPSGSPLHF.

In this sample, this clonotype turned up many times. This chain uses TRBV12-3 or TRBV12-4 with TRBJ2-6; D possibly corresponds to TRBD2 (7 bases). CDR3 length: 19 residues. Trimming removed 4 bases at V and 0 bases at J, with 19 bases between. CDR3 sequence (DNA): TGTGCCAGCAGTTCCCGGGGGGCGTTTTTAAACTCTGGGGCCAACGTCCTGACTTTC. Translation gives CASSSRGAFLNSGANVLTF.

The table lists this clonotype with many counts. This chain links TRBV13 with TRBJ2-1, with 10 positions matching TRBD2. Germline-derived CDR1 and CDR2 are PRHDT and FYEKMQ (reference sequence). V lost 4 bases to trimming and J lost 9 bases; unmatched junction nucleotides: 12. CDR3 length equals 16 residues. The CDR3 region is CASSSPTGLATGEQFF. The CDR3 DNA reads as TGTGCCAGCAGCTCCCCAACGGGACTAGCGACCGGTGAGCAGTTCTTC. Full variable domain (missing parts from reference TRBV13 and TRBJ2-1): AAGVIQSPRHLIKEKRETATLKCYPIPRHDTVYWYQQGPGQDPQFLISFYEKMQSDKGSIPDRFSAQQFSDYHSELNMSSLELGDSALYFCASSSPTGLATGEQFFGPGTRLTVL.

The sample holds many counts of this clonotype. The V call is TRBV3-1, the J call TRBJ1-2; D call uncertain. CDR3 length: 15 residues. Looked up from germline, CDR1 is LGHDT and CDR2 is YNNKEL (reference sequence). V was trimmed by 0 bases and J by 1 base, leaving 9 bases between them. The CDR3 loop reads CASSQETDGNYGYTF. The CDR3 nucleotides read TGTGCCAGCAGCCAAGAGACGGACGGTAACTATGGCTACACCTTC. The whole variable domain, remainder taken from reference TRBV3-1 and TRBJ1-2, is DTAVSQTPKYLVTQMGNDKSIKCEQNLGHDTMYWYKQDSKKFLKIMFSYNNKELIINETVPNRFSPKSPDKAHLNLHINSLELGDSAVYFCASSQETDGNYGYTFGSGTRLTVV.

CDR3 region: CSVGQERGKPYEQYF. The CDR3 nucleotides are TGCAGCGTCGGGCAGGAAAGGGGTAAGCCCTACGAGCAGTACTTC. J is TRBJ2-7 and V is TRBV29-1; possible D gene TRBD1, 5 bases. The CDR3 runs to 15 residues. Trimming took 6 bases from V and 2 from J, leaving 20 bases between them. Per the germline V gene, CDR1 is SQVTM and CDR2 is ANQGSEA.